Each of the 4 T cell receptor beta chains below was sequenced from the same sample in a study of CD8+ T cells in alopecia areata. Extracted from the samples, RNA was reverse transcribed into cDNA to serve as the sequencing template. Profiling relied on immunoSEQ multiplex PCR, and the TCRdb table lists in-frame clones only, not all of them. The sample includes 90,000 to 150,000 clones, around two fifths of them seen just once. Sequenced material: CD4+ T cells sorted from blood. The receptors derive from a human donor with alopecia areata.

This clone was found a few times. V is TRBV28 and J is TRBJ2-5; no clear D gene. With 7 bases removed from V and 2 bases from J, the gap between germline ends came to 20 bases. This CDR3 is built from 16 residues. Germline V CDR1 and CDR2: MDHEN, SYDVKM. CDR3: CASNPLPAPRQETQYF. The CDR3 bases are TGTGCCAGCAACCCGCTTCCGGCTCCACGACAAGAGACCCAGTACTTC.

This clone was counted only a few times. This rearrangement joins TRBV7-6 to TRBJ2-3; 7 nucleotides align to TRBD2. Germline trimming cut 4 bases from V and 4 bases from J; bases unmatched to any gene: 11. CDR3 size: 16 residues. Germline V gene sequence: CDR1 SGHVS, CDR2 FNYEAQ. The CDR3 DNA reads TGTGCCAGCAGCTCCCGGCGGGCGGGAGAATCAGATACGCAGTATTTT. Residues: CASSSRRAGESDTQYF. Supplemented by reference TRBV7-6 and TRBJ2-3, the full variable domain reads GAGVSQSPRYKVTKRGQDVALRCDPISGHVSLYWYRQALGQGPEFLTYFNYEAQQDKSGLPNDRFSAERPEGSISTLTIQRTEQRDSAMYRCASSSRRAGESDTQYFGPGTRLTVL.

The gene calls are TRBV5-1 and TRBJ2-2, with D tentatively TRBD1 (6 bases). Germline V gene lookup returns CDR1 SGHRS and CDR2 YFSETQ. Trimming shortened V by 0 bases and J by 1 base, and 13 bases separated the two germline ends. The CDR3 is 17 residues long. The CDR3 DNA follows: TGCGCCAGCAGCTTGGAATACCAGGGGCTGAACACCGGGGAGCTGTTTTTT. This sequence encodes CASSLEYQGLNTGELFF.

The chain couples TRBV6-6 to TRBJ2-7; D tentatively reads TRBD1 or TRBD2 (6 bases each). V was clipped by 6 bases and J by 3 bases, with 12 bases between them. This CDR3 is 13 amino acids long. Germline values: CDR1 MNHNY, CDR2 SVGAGI (reference sequence). In nucleotides, the CDR3 is TGTGCCAGCAGCCCTAGGGGGGACTACGAGCAGTACTTC. Its protein is CASSPRGDYEQYF.